The TCR beta chain described here comes from a study of cytomegalovirus exposure and HLA in healthy donors. Turning to the study itself: Falling in the Caucasian-associated ancestry cluster were 81% of 300 to 500 genotyped donors. The study's findings and limits: Previously analyzed data showed that most TCR beta V segments were productive at a frequency of about 90% or about 30%. With DRB1 most and HLA-C fewest, TCR association rates differed between HLA loci in a later analysis.

Trimming left V 2 bases short and J 7 bases short, with 15 bases between. The germline V gene encodes CDR1 GTSNPN and CDR2 SVGIG (reference sequence). The CDR3 is made up of 14 amino acids. About this clone itself: The antigen remains undetermined.

The PCR had 60 Vbeta and 13 Jbeta primers. Using immunoSEQ multiplex PCR, the repertoire was profiled, and TCRdb retains in-frame clones only, with some absent. The sample carries over 150,000 clones, 75% to 90% recorded once. The chain couples TRBV30 to TRBJ1-5, with TRBD1 as a possible D gene (5 bases). The sequence derives from a middle-aged man in good health and CMV-seronegative. Input material: PBMCs. The DNA of the CDR3 is TGTGCCTGGAGTCTTTCATCGGGGGTGCAGCCCCAGCATTTT. Its translation: CAWSLSSGVQPQHF.